This entry describes one T cell receptor (beta chain). The same CDR3 also results from other DNA sequences found in this sample. Trimming left V 6 bases short and J 0 bases short, with 8 bases between. This CDR3 has 13 residues. Germline V lookup: CDR1 KGHSH, CDR2 LQKENI. These data originate in a study of shared clonotypes between healthy human individuals. Clones were read by immunoSEQ multiplex PCR, and TCRdb kept only the in-frame ones, dropping some. The sample carries some 2,500,000 clones, approximately 94% recorded once. This sequence originates from a man in his late teens or twenties in good health. Some clones in this sample may be carry-over from other donors' samples. The chain has TRBV18 and TRBJ1-1; no reliable D call. Sequencing used naive CD4+ T cells from PBMCs. Subset here: CD45RA+ positively selected. The CDR3 loop is CASSPDLNTEAFF. The DNA for the CDR3 is TGTGCCAGCTCTCCCGATTTGAACACTGAAGCTTTCTTT.